This TCR beta chain was captured by sequencing in a study of blood T cell repertoires in COVID-19. About the research overall: The origin of the acute and convalescent COVID-19 samples was the United States, Italy and Spain. T cells, B-cell-depleted T cells, or PBMCs provided the cDNA or gDNA that served as material.

V was pared by 4 bases and J by 5 bases, with 9 bases of the junction left unmatched. Germline CDR1 and CDR2: SGHRS and YFSETQ. The CDR3 covers 15 residues. Authors' methods: Amplification of reference gene primers was used by the study to estimate nucleated cell counts. Here immunoSEQ multiplex PCR was the method, and the copy in TCRdb shows in-frame clones only, minus some. V and J calls and clone size are copied from that table; D and trimming were computed from the DNA. The profile shows about 200,000 clones, about 80% of them singletons. This chain joins TRBV5-1 and TRBJ2-3; 8 bases map to TRBD2. Sequencing used peripheral blood. The source of this sequence is a woman aged 40 to 49 with active or convalescent COVID-19. CDR3 sequence: CASSPTGTRGDTQYF. CDR3 in DNA: TGCGCCAGCAGCCCTACCGGGACTAGAGGAGATACGCAGTATTTT.